The clone carrying this TCR beta chain was counted ten times or more. The sample originates from a study of early T cells in non-severe SARS-CoV-2 infection. One entry per CDR3 protein results from TCRdb running MiXCR on the 5' RACE reads. The sample shows 55,000 to 85,000 distinct CDR3 sequences, about an eighth of them seen only once. The germline V and J ends were trimmed by 2 bases and 2 bases, with 9 bases remaining between them. CDR1 and CDR2 from the germline V gene are SGHRS and YFSETQ. The CDR3 totals 14 residues. V usage is TRBV5-1 and J usage is TRBJ2-3; D remains unclear. The sequence was collected from an adult who was a healthcare worker with PCR-confirmed SARS-CoV-2 infection or an uninfected control (not recorded which). Sequenced material: whole blood. CDR3 DNA: TGCGCCAGCAGCTTTTCCAGCTTCACAGATACGCAGTATTTT. This encodes CASSFSSFTDTQYF.